A selection of T cell receptor beta chains follows, all from one sample in a study of blood T cells in healthy people across ages. TCRdb passed the 5' RACE reads through MiXCR, listing each CDR3 protein once. This repertoire shows approximately 1,000,000 distinct CDR3 sequences, 35% to 50% found once; its top ten account for 18%. Material: blood. Receptors were obtained from a woman aged 55-69 years in good health. The CDR3 runs from the conserved cysteine through the conserved F or W. A D gene is named only where the DNA matches it firmly. The size field is filled for only some rows; it gives once, few, many or a size class.

TRBJ1-5 . . TRBV7-9 CASSLRQVNQPQHF TGTGCCAGCAGCCTTCGTCAGGTCAATCAGCCCCAGCATTTT
TRBJ2-4 . . TRBV6-5 CASRNGATRGGIQYF TGTGCCAGCAGGAACGGGGCGACCCGAGGGGGCATTCAGTACTTC
TRBJ2-1 once . TRBV25-1 CASISGVGNEQFF TGTGCCAGCATATCGGGAGTCGGGAATGAGCAGTTCTTC
TRBJ1-1 . TRBD1 TRBV12-3/TRBV12-4 CASSQGGQRNTEAFF TGTGCCAGCAGTCAAGGGGGACAGCGGAACACTGAAGCTTTCTTT
TRBJ2-3 . . TRBV6-1 CASSDRAYTDTQYF TGTGCCAGCAGTGACAGAGCGTACACAGATACGCAGTATTTT
TRBJ2-5 . TRBD1 TRBV11-2 CASSLGRQGSAETQYF TGTGCCAGCAGCTTAGGCCGACAGGGTAGCGCAGAGACCCAGTACTTC
TRBJ2-1 . TRBD2 TRBV6-5 CASSSRTSGRVPEFF TGTGCCAGCAGTTCCCGGACTAGCGGGAGGGTCCCCGAGTTCTTC
TRBJ2-3 . . TRBV9 CASSVRGVWTDTQYF TGTGCCAGCAGCGTAAGGGGAGTTTGGACAGATACGCAGTATTTT
TRBJ2-7 . TRBD2 TRBV4-1 CASSQVWTSVYEQYF TGCGCCAGCAGCCAGGTTTGGACTAGCGTGTACGAGCAGTACTTC
TRBJ2-1 . . TRBV5-1 CASSLEGTNQETQFF TGCGCCAGCAGCTTAGAGGGCACGAACCAAGAGACCCAGTTCTTC
TRBJ2-3 . TRBD2 TRBV15 CATSRIGLGPDTQYF TGTGCCACCAGCAGAATCGGACTAGGTCCAGATACGCAGTATTTT
TRBJ2-3 . . TRBV13 CASSLGRWGTDTQYF TGTGCCAGCAGCTTAGGGAGGTGGGGCACAGATACGCAGTATTTT
TRBJ2-7 . . TRBV12-3/TRBV12-4 CASTSSLASSYEQYF TGTGCCAGCACATCCAGTCTAGCGAGCTCCTACGAGCAGTACTTC